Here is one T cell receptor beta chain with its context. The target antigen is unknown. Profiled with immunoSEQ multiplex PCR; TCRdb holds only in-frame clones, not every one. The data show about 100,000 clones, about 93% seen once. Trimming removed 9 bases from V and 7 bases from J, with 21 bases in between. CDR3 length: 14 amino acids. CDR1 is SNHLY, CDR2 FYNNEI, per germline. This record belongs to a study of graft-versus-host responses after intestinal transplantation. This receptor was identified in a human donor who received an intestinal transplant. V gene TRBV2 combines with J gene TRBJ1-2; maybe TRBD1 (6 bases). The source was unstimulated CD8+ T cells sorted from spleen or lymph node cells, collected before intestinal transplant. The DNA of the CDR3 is TGTGCCAGAGAGCGACACACAGGGTTAGGTGGCTACACCTTC. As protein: CARERHTGLGGYTF. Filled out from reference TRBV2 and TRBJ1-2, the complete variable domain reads EPEVTQTPSHQVTQMGQEVILRCVPISNHLYFYWYRQILGQKVEFLVSFYNNEISEKSEIFDDQFSVERPDGSNFTLKIRSTKLEDSAMYFCARERHTGLGGYTFGSGTRLTVV.